Listed here are 16 T cell receptor beta chains from one sample, sequenced in a study of human T cells and chemical hapten exposure. Described time point: patch test 1, 2 weeks after DPC sensitization. Regarding treatment: therapeutic diphenylcyclopropenone sensitization with weekly scalp DPC. TCRdb processed the RACE reads anew with MiXCR; each CDR3 protein has one entry. This sample has roughly 380,000 distinct CDR3 sequences, with nearly 5% found just once. The sample consisted of whole blood, taken in connection with sensitization to the hapten diphenylcyclopropenone (DPC). These receptors were obtained from a woman aged 45-60 years with alopecia areata. Some clones in this sample may be carry-over from other donors' samples.

This clonotype came up many times. This chain links TRBV20-1 with TRBJ1-1; no clear D. Trimming took 7 bases from V and 10 from J, leaving 7 bases between them. The germline gives CDR1 DFQATT, CDR2 SNEGSKA (reference sequence). The CDR3 runs 8 residues. This chain's CDR3 is CSVLPAFF. The CDR3 DNA reads TGCAGTGTGCTACCAGCTTTCTTT.

Ten or more counts support this clonotype. The rearrangement uses TRBV14 and TRBJ1-4, with TRBD1 as a possible D gene (5 bases). Trimming took off 2 bases at V and 8 bases at J, with 15 bases between the two ends. The CDR3 has 15 residues. Germline V gene lookup returns CDR1 SGHDN and CDR2 FVKESK. CDR3 DNA: TGTGCCAGCAGCCAATTGTTGGGGCTCCGGGAAAAACTGTTTTTT. This translates into CASSQLLGLREKLFF.

This clonotype was seen many times. The rearrangement links TRBV29-1 to TRBJ2-1, with TRBD2 matching 8 bases. The length of the CDR3 is 14 residues. The germline V gene has CDR1 SQVTM and CDR2 ANQGSEA. Germline trimming cut 4 bases from V and 5 bases from J; bases unmatched to any gene: 7. The CDR3 DNA sequence: TGCAGCGTTGTGGCGGGGGGACGAGACAATGAGCAGTTCTTC. It is translated as CSVVAGGRDNEQFF.

This clonotype occurred a few times. Here the CDR3 DNA reads TGTGCCACCAGCGGGGGACTTAACAATGAGCAGTTCTTC. Its protein product is CATSGGLNNEQFF. The chain couples TRBV15 to TRBJ2-1; D might be TRBD2 (6 bases). The CDR3 runs 13 residues. In germline, CDR1 is LNHNV, CDR2 YYDKDF (reference sequence). The V gene lost 5 bases and the J gene lost 5 bases, with 10 bases spanning the gap.

This clonotype was observed many times. The genes are TRBV7-9 and TRBJ2-1; TRBD1 agrees at 11 bases. The germline V gene encodes CDR1 SEHNR and CDR2 FQNEAQ (reference sequence). The CDR3 extends over 17 amino acids. Trimming cost V 6 bases and J 1 base; bases outside gene matches: 8. The CDR3 bases are TGTGCCAGCAGTCCCCGGGACAGGGGGAGGTCCTACAATGAGCAGTTCTTC. Its translation is CASSPRDRGRSYNEQFF.

This clonotype has ten or more counts. V usage is TRBV10-3 and J usage is TRBJ2-3; 10 bases fit TRBD2. The ends lost 7 bases at V and 2 bases at J; junction bases unmatched: 9. CDR3 length: 16 residues. In germline, CDR1 is ENHRY, CDR2 SYGVKD. CDR3 nucleotides: TGTGCCATCAAACGAACTAGCGGGGTTTCCACAGATACGCAGTATTTT. Translated, it gives CAIKRTSGVSTDTQYF.

This clonotype appeared many times. The chain combines TRBV29-1 with TRBJ2-3; the match to TRBD1 covers 8 bases. V lost 6 bases and J lost 1; bases outside the gene matches: 9. In germline, CDR1 is SQVTM, CDR2 ANQGSEA. The CDR3 contains 15 residues. CDR3 nucleotide sequence: TGCAGCGTGGACCGCTCAGGGGGCGGCACAGATACGCAGTATTTT. Translation gives CSVDRSGGGTDTQYF.

In its sample, this clonotype was seen many times. CDR3 in DNA: TGTGCCAGCAGTCCCCGGACAGGGGGCTTTTACACTGAAGCTTTCTTT. Its translation: CASSPRTGGFYTEAFF. The rearrangement joins TRBV12-3 or TRBV12-4 to TRBJ1-1; 11 bases are shared with TRBD1. The CDR3 loop spans 16 amino acids. V lost 5 bases and J lost 3; bases outside the gene matches: 8.

The sample holds a few counts of this clonotype. This chain joins TRBV7-9 and TRBJ2-3; TRBD1 matches at 9 bases. From germline, CDR1 is SEHNR and CDR2 FQNEAQ (reference sequence). CDR3 size: 15 residues. Germline trimming cut 3 bases from V and 10 bases from J; bases unmatched to any gene: 11. This CDR3 is CASSFETGGHQAQYF. CDR3 DNA: TGTGCCAGCAGCTTTGAGACAGGGGGACATCAGGCGCAGTATTTT. Supplemented by reference TRBV7-9 and TRBJ2-3, the full variable domain reads DTGVSQNPRHKITKRGQNVTFRCDPISEHNRLYWYRQTLGQGPEFLTYFQNEAQLEKSRLLSDRFSAERPKGSFSTLEIQRTEQGDSAMYLCASSFETGGHQAQYFGPGTRLTVL.

A few counts support this clonotype. This chain connects TRBV7-3 to TRBJ1-2, with unresolved D. Looked up from germline, CDR1 is SGHTA and CDR2 is FQGTGA. V was cut by 2 bases and J by 0 bases, with 25 bases left in between. There are 20 residues in the CDR3. CDR3 sequence reads: CASSLSSNAGTDSSNYGYTF. The CDR3 region has the DNA TGTGCCAGCAGCTTATCATCCAACGCGGGAACGGACTCATCTAACTATGGCTACACCTTC.

The CDR3 DNA reads as TGTGCCAGCAGAAACCCCCCTGGGATCCAGCCCCAGCATTTT. Its translation is CASRNPPGIQPQHF. J is TRBJ1-5 and V is TRBV27; D remains unclear. This CDR3 spans 14 amino acids. Germline CDR1 reads MNHEY; CDR2 reads SMNVEV (reference sequence). V was trimmed by 6 bases and J by 7 bases, leaving 16 bases between them.

This clonotype was seen more than once but under ten times. The chain is built from TRBV5-1 and TRBJ2-2, with D perhaps matching TRBD1 (5 bases). Germline CDR1 and CDR2: SGHRS and YFSETQ. CDR3 length: 17 residues. V shed 0 bases and J shed 4 bases, with 16 bases lying between them. The chain's CDR3 is CASSLGVGPRGTGELFF. As DNA, the CDR3 is TGCGCCAGCAGCTTGGGAGTGGGGCCCCGTGGCACCGGGGAGCTGTTTTTT. The variable domain in full, completed from reference TRBV5-1 and TRBJ2-2, reads KAGVTQTPRYLIKTRGQQVTLSCSPISGHRSVSWYQQTPGQGLQFLFEYFSETQRNKGNFPGRFSGRQFSNSRSEMNVSTLELGDSALYLCASSLGVGPRGTGELFFGEGSRLTVL.

This clonotype was seen only a few times. V usage is TRBV28 and J usage is TRBJ1-4, with no clear D. V dropped 3 bases and J dropped 4 bases, with 15 bases sitting between them. The germline CDR1 and CDR2 sequences are MDHEN and SYDVKM. This CDR3 is 16 amino acids long. The CDR3, as DNA: TGTGCCAGCAGTTTGAGAGAGGAGGTCGTTAATGAAAAACTGTTTTTT. Translation: CASSLREEVVNEKLFF. The whole variable domain, remainder taken from reference TRBV28 and TRBJ1-4, is DVKVTQSSRYLVKRTGEKVFLECVQDMDHENMFWYRQDPGLGLRLIYFSYDVKMKEKGDIPEGYSVSREKKERFSLILESASTNQTSMYLCASSLREEVVNEKLFFGSGTQLSVL.

The rearrangement joins TRBV5-3 to TRBJ1-5; D remains unclear. TRBV5-3 is reported as an ORF; its role is uncertain. The germline V and J ends were trimmed by 5 bases and 1 base, with 13 bases remaining between them. The CDR3 length is 15 residues. The chain's CDR3 is CARRPGRRSNQPQHF. As DNA, the CDR3 is TGTGCCAGAAGACCCGGACGGAGGAGCAATCAGCCCCAGCATTTT.

This clonotype was counted ten times or more. In DNA, the CDR3 is TGTGCCAGCAGTTTATCCAGGAAGAGGGCGGGCTACACCTTC. Encoded protein: CASSLSRKRAGYTF. This rearrangement joins TRBV6-5 to TRBJ1-2; no firm D call. Trimming pared 4 bases from V and 8 bases from J, leaving 17 bases between. CDR3 length: 14 residues. CDR1 MNHEY and CDR2 SVGAGI come from the germline V gene.

V usage is TRBV6-6 and J usage is TRBJ1-1; 7 nucleotides align to TRBD1. Germline-derived CDR1 and CDR2 are MNHNY and SVGAGI (reference sequence). Trimming took 6 bases from V and 6 from J; bases not matched to a gene: 10. The CDR3 has 14 amino acids. The CDR3 is CASRTQGVIAEAFF. CDR3 nucleotide sequence: TGTGCCAGCAGGACCCAGGGGGTAATCGCTGAAGCTTTCTTT.